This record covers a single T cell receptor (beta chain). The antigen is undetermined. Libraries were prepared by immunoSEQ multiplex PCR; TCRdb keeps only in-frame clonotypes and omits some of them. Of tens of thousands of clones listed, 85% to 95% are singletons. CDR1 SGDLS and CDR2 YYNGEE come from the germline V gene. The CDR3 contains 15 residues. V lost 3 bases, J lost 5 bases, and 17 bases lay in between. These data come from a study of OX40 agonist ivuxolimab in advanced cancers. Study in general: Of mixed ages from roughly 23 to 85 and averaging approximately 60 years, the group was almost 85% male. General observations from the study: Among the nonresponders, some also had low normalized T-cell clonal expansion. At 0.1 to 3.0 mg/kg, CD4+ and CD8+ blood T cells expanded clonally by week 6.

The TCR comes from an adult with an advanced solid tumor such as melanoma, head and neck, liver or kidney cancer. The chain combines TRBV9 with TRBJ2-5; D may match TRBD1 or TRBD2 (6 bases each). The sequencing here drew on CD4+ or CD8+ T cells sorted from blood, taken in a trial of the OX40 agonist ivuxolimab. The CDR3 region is CASSEDYLGGETQYF. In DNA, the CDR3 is TGTGCCAGCAGCGAGGACTATTTAGGGGGGGAGACCCAGTACTTC.